These T cell receptor beta chains were read from a single sample in a study of blood T cell repertoires in COVID-19. The method was immunoSEQ multiplex PCR; TCRdb's version includes in-frame clones alone and lacks a portion of them. Of 300,000 to 400,000 clones detected, 80% to 90% appear once; the ten largest clones hold almost 3%. Sequencing was carried out using peripheral blood. The source of these receptors is a man aged 25 to 40 with active or convalescent COVID-19. CDR3s include the opening cysteine and the closing phenylalanine or tryptophan. The order of the fields is V gene, clone size, J gene, D gene, CDR3 DNA, CDR3 protein. A D gene is named only where the DNA matches it firmly. Expanded clones get a size class; other rows say once, few or many, or leave the size out.

V: TRBV3-1/TRBV3-2
size: once
J: TRBJ1-2
D: -
DNA: TGTGCCAGCAGCCCATTCCGCAGGGCTTCGGACGGCTACACCTTC
CDR3: CASSPFRRASDGYTF

V: TRBV28
size: -
J: TRBJ2-3
D: -
DNA: TGTGCCAGCACCTTAGCGGAGAGCACAGATACGCAGTATTTT
CDR3: CASTLAESTDTQYF

V: TRBV5-6
size: -
J: TRBJ1-5
D: TRBD1
DNA: TGTGCCAGCAGCTTGGCCCGACAGGGACCCAATCAGCCCCAGCATTTT
CDR3: CASSLARQGPNQPQHF

V: TRBV4-2
size: -
J: TRBJ2-7
D: TRBD1
DNA: TGTGCCAGCAGCCAAGATCCAGAGGATGGACAGGGGTTGCGGACCTACGAGCAGTACTTC
CDR3: CASSQDPEDGQGLRTYEQYF

V: TRBV7-2
size: -
J: TRBJ1-1
D: -
DNA: TGTGCCAGCAGCCGTGAACAGGGAATTGAAGCTTTCTTT
CDR3: CASSREQGIEAFF

V: TRBV4-3
size: -
J: TRBJ1-4
D: -
DNA: TGCGCCAGCAGCCGTTCGGGGACAACTAATGAAAAACTGTTTTTT
CDR3: CASSRSGTTNEKLFF

V: TRBV13
size: -
J: TRBJ1-1
D: -
DNA: TGTGCCAGCAGCTTATCAGGCACTGAAGCTTTCTTT
CDR3: CASSLSGTEAFF

V: TRBV7-3
size: -
J: TRBJ1-3
D: -
DNA: TGTGCCAGCAGCCCGACCGGGGGTCCTGGAAACACCATATATTTT
CDR3: CASSPTGGPGNTIYF

V: TRBV6-2/TRBV6-3
size: -
J: TRBJ1-5
D: TRBD1
DNA: TGTGCCAGCAGTCGACAGGGCCAGCCCCAGCATTTT
CDR3: CASSRQGQPQHF

V: TRBV7-8
size: -
J: TRBJ1-1
D: -
DNA: TGTGCCAGCAGCTTAGCGGGGGGAAGGCCTGAAGCTTTCTTT
CDR3: CASSLAGGRPEAFF

V: TRBV5-4
size: -
J: TRBJ2-3
D: -
DNA: TGTGCCAGCAGCTTGGCTAGCTCGGATACGCAGTATTTT
CDR3: CASSLASSDTQYF

V: TRBV6-5
size: -
J: TRBJ1-5
D: -
DNA: TGTGCCAGCAGTCCGAAGGACAGAAGCAATCAGCCCCAGCATTTT
CDR3: CASSPKDRSNQPQHF

V: TRBV3-1/TRBV3-2
size: -
J: TRBJ1-1
D: -
DNA: TGTGCCAGCAGCCAAGTGACAGGCGCTGAAGCTTTCTTT
CDR3: CASSQVTGAEAFF

V: TRBV24-1
size: -
J: TRBJ1-2
D: -
DNA: TGTGCCACCAGTGATCGGCAGGGGCCCAACTATGGCTACACCTTC
CDR3: CATSDRQGPNYGYTF

V: TRBV5-1
size: -
J: TRBJ2-1
D: -
DNA: TGCGCCAGCAGCTTGGGGCCCGATGAGCAGTTCTTC
CDR3: CASSLGPDEQFF

V: TRBV28
size: -
J: TRBJ1-1
D: -
DNA: TGTGCCAGCAGCCGGGGAGAACGGGGTGAAGCTTTCTTT
CDR3: CASSRGERGEAFF

V: TRBV27
size: -
J: TRBJ2-3
D: TRBD2
DNA: TGTGCCAGTCCGACTAGCGGGAGCCGGGCGCAGTATTTT
CDR3: CASPTSGSRAQYF

V: TRBV28
size: -
J: TRBJ1-2
D: -
DNA: TGTGCCAGCAGTTTAGGGGGCCTATACTATGGCTACACCTTC
CDR3: CASSLGGLYYGYTF